This T cell receptor (beta chain) was captured in a study of Ad26.COV2.S vaccination and SARS-CoV-2 variants. Worth noting for this clone: What it binds is unknown.

Treatment: about 20 received Ad26.COV2.S at low or high dose, single or two shots; five or six received placebo; per-sample allocation not given. It was on day 63 after the first vaccine or placebo injection that samples were taken. Expressing Wuhan-strain SARS-CoV-2 spike, an Ad26 vector served as the vaccine. V shed 2 bases and J shed 0 bases, with 17 bases lying between them. The CDR3 totals 18 residues. CDR1 and CDR2 from the germline V gene are LNHDA and SQIVND (reference sequence). Whole-study findings and limits: Spike-specific CD8+ and CD4+ T cell responses reportedly showed substantial breadth after vaccination.

This table comes from immunoSEQ multiplex PCR, and its TCRdb copy is limited to in-frame clones, with some not included. The sample has around 240,000 clones, roughly 90% seen once; the top ten hold about 10%. This TCR came from a person aged 18-60 years who received the Ad26.COV2.S COVID-19 vaccine or a placebo. The starting material was peripheral blood, obtained in a trial of Ad26.COV2.S vaccine versus placebo. V usage is TRBV19 and J usage is TRBJ2-1, with D perhaps given as TRBD1 or TRBD2 (6 bases each). The CDR3 DNA follows: TGTGCCAGTAGTATACGAGGGGGAGGACAGAGCTCCTACAATGAGCAGTTCTTC. Translation gives CASSIRGGGQSSYNEQFF.